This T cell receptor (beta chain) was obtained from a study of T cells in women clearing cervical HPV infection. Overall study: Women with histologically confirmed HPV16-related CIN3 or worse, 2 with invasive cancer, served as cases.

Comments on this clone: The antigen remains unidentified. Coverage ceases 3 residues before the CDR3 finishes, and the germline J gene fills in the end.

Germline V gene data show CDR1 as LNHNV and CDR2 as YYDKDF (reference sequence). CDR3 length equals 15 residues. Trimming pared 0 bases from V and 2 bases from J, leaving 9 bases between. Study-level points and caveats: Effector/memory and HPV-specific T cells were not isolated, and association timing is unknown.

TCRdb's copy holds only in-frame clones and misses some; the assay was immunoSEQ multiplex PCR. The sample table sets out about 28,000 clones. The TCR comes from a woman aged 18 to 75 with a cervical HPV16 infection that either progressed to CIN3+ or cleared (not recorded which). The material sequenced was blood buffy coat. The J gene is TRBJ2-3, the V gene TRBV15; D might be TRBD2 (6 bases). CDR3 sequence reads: CATSRDVAVTDTQYF. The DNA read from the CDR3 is TGTGCCACCAGCAGAGATGTAGCGGTCACAGATACG.